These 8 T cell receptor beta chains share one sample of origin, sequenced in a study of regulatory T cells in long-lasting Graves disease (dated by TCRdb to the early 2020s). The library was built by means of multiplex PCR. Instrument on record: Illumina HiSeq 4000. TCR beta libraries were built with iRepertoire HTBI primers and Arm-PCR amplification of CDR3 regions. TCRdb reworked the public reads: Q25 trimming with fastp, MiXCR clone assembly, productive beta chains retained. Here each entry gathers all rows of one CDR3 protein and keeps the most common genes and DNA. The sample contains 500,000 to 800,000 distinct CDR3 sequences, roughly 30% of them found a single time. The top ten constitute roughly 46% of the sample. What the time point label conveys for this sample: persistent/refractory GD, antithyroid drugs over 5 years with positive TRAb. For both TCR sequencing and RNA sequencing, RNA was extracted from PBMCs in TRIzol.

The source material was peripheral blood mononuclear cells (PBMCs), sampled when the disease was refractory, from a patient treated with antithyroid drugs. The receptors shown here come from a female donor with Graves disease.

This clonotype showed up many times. In nucleotides, the CDR3 is TGTGCCAGCAGTTTAGTCCAGACCACCGGGGAGCTGTTTTTT. Residues: CASSLVQTTGELFF. The gene calls are TRBV12-3 or TRBV12-4 and TRBJ2-2; no clear D. V shed 1 base and J shed 4 bases, with 7 bases lying between them. The CDR3 spans 14 residues.

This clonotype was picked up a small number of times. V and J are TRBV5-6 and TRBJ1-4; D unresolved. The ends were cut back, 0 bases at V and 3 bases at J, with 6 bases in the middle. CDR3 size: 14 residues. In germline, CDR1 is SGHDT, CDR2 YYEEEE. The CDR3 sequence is CASSLVSANEKLFF. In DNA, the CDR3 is TGTGCCAGCAGCTTGGTGTCAGCTAATGAAAAACTGTTTTTT.

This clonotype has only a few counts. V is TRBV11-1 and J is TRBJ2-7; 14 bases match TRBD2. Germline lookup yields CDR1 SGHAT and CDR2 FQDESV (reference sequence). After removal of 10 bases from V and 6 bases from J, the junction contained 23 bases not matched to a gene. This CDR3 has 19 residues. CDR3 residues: CATLGVSGLAGARVGEQYF. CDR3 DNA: TGTGCCACCCTTGGGGTCTCGGGACTAGCGGGAGCTCGGGTCGGCGAGCAGTACTTC.

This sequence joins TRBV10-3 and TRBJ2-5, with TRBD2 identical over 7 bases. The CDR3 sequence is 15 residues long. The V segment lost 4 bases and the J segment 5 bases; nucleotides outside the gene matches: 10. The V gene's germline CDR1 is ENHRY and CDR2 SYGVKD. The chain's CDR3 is CAISGTSEREETQYF. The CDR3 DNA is TGTGCCATCAGTGGGACTAGTGAGAGGGAGGAGACCCAGTACTTC.

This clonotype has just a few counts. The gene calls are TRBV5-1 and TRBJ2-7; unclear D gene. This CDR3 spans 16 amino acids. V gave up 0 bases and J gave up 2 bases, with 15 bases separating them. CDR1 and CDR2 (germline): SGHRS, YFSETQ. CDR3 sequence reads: CASSLGVGARTYEQYF. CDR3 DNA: TGCGCCAGCAGCTTGGGGGTTGGCGCGCGCACCTACGAGCAGTACTTC.

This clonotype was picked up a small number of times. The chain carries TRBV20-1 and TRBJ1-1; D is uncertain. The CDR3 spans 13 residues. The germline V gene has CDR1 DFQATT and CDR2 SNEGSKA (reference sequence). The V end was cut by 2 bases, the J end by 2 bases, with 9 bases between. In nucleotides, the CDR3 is TGCAGTGCTAGATCCGGCCCAAACACTGAAGCTTTCTTT. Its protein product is CSARSGPNTEAFF.

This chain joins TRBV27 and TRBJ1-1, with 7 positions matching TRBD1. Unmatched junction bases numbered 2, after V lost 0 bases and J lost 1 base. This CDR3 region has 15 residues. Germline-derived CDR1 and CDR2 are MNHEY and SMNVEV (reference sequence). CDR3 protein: CASSLSTGWNTEAFF. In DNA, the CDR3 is TGTGCCAGCAGTTTATCGACAGGGTGGAACACTGAAGCTTTCTTT.

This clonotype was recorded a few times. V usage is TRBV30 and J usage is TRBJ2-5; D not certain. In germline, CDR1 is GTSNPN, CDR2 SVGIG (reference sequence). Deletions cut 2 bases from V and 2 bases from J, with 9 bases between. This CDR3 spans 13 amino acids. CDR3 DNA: TGTGCCTGGAGTAGGGCAGTACAAGAGACCCAGTACTTC. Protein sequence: CAWSRAVQETQYF.